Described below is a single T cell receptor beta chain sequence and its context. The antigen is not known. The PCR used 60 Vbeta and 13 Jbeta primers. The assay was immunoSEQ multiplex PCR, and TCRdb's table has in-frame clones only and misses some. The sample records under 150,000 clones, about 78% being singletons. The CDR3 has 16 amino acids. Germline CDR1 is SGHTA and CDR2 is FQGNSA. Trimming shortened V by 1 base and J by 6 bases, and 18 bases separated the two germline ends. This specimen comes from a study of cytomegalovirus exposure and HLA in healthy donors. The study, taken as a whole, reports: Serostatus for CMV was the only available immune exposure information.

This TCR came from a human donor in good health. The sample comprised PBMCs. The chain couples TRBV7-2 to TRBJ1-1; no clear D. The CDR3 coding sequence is TGTGCCAGCAGCTTAGTATTGGGAGGCCCGGCGGCTGAAGCTTTCTTT. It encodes CASSLVLGGPAAEAFF.